Each of the 6 T cell receptor beta chains below was sequenced from the same sample in a study of T cells in Graves' hyperthyroidism and ophthalmopathy. From RNA transcripts, TCR beta CDR3 regions were amplified. The TCR CDR3 first-round RT-PCR relied on the HTBI primer set. TCRdb fed the multiplex PCR reads into MiXCR, producing one record per CDR3 protein. The sample holds under 450,000 distinct CDR3 sequences, about 15% seen once. Material: blood. The receptors were sampled from a woman under 30 with Graves' hyperthyroidism.

The sample holds many counts of this clonotype. V usage is TRBV12-3 or TRBV12-4 and J usage is TRBJ1-1; D gene uncertain. Trimming pared 3 bases from V and 5 bases from J, leaving 13 bases between. This CDR3 has 14 amino acids. The CDR3 region is CASSFSQSGTEAFF. The CDR3 nucleotides are TGTGCCAGCAGTTTTTCCCAATCCGGGACTGAAGCTTTCTTT.

The rearrangement joins TRBV4-1 to TRBJ2-2, with D perhaps TRBD1 or TRBD2 (7 bases each). Germline V gives CDR1 MGHRA, CDR2 YSYEKL. This CDR3 has 19 residues. Deletions cut 0 bases from V and 7 bases from J, with 24 bases between. The chain's CDR3 is CASSQDLISGGAYSGELFF. CDR3 nucleotides: TGCGCCAGCAGCCAAGATTTAATATCAGGGGGGGCCTATAGCGGGGAGCTGTTTTTT.

A note on this clonotype: This clone may be a read error of a much larger clone one base away. The CDR3 does not close with the conserved phenylalanine or tryptophan, likely indicating a read error. The CDR3 here is CASSLLEGYNEQFS. The CDR3 DNA reads as TGTGCCAGCAGTTTATTGGAAGGGTACAATGAGCAGTTCTCC. The chain has TRBV27 and TRBJ2-1; D is uncertain. The CDR3 extends over 14 amino acids. The V gene's germline CDR1 is MNHEY and CDR2 SMNVEV (reference sequence). V lost 1 base and J 4 bases, leaving 8 bases between the germline ends.

The V and J genes are TRBV4-1 and TRBJ2-7; maybe TRBD1 (6 bases). CDR3 length: 16 amino acids. Between the trimmed V and J ends, which lost 0 bases and 7 bases, there was a span of 19 bases. Germline CDR1 reads MGHRA; CDR2 reads YSYEKL. The chain's CDR3 is CASSQDLSQGFGEQYF. The CDR3 bases are TGCGCCAGCAGCCAAGATCTTTCACAGGGATTTGGGGAGCAGTACTTC.

This clonotype was seen more than once but under ten times. V is TRBV5-1 and J is TRBJ1-5; no definite D call. The length of the CDR3 is 14 residues. Germline CDR1 SGHRS, CDR2 YFSETQ. Trimming pared 0 bases from V and 4 bases from J, leaving 8 bases between. The CDR3 DNA sequence: TGCGCCAGCAGCTTGGACCCTAATAATCAGCCCCAGCATTTT. It yields the protein CASSLDPNNQPQHF. Supplemented by reference TRBV5-1 and TRBJ1-5, the full variable domain reads KAGVTQTPRYLIKTRGQQVTLSCSPISGHRSVSWYQQTPGQGLQFLFEYFSETQRNKGNFPGRFSGRQFSNSRSEMNVSTLELGDSALYLCASSLDPNNQPQHFGDGTRLSIL.

This clonotype was seen only a few times. The chain uses TRBV5-6 and TRBJ1-3; D remains ambiguous. The CDR3 is made up of 13 amino acids. CDR1 is SGHDT and CDR2 is YYEEEE in the germline V gene. V dropped 4 bases and J dropped 9 bases, with 14 bases sitting between them. CDR3 in DNA: TGTGCCAGCAGCGGATCCCTCTCGAGCACCATATATTTT. Translated: CASSGSLSSTIYF.